These 5 T cell receptor beta chains share one sample of origin, sequenced in a study of blood T cell repertoires in COVID-19. The repertoire was sequenced with immunoSEQ multiplex PCR; TCRdb's copy has only in-frame clones and lacks some. The data contain 95,000 to 100,000 clones, over 70% of them singletons. Sample: peripheral blood. Receptors originate from a woman older than 75 with acute or convalescent COVID-19.

The chain is built from TRBV6-5 and TRBJ1-2; 7 bases align to TRBD1. Germline V lookup: CDR1 MNHEY, CDR2 SVGAGI. This CDR3 region has 13 residues. With 6 bases clipped from V and 4 bases from J, the junction kept 5 bases outside the gene matches. DNA of the CDR3: TGTGCCAGCAGCTCGACAGGGATCTATGGCTACACCTTC. Its translation: CASSSTGIYGYTF.

J is TRBJ2-1 and V is TRBV2, with D possibly matching TRBD2 (5 bases). V was trimmed by 6 bases and J by 6 bases, leaving 18 bases between them. Per germline, CDR1 SNHLY and CDR2 FYNNEI. CDR3 length: 15 residues. CDR3 residues: CASRPTSLGSNEQFF. For the CDR3, the DNA is TGTGCCAGCAGGCCTACTAGTCTGGGGTCCAATGAGCAGTTCTTC.

In this sample, this clone turned up a few times. The CDR3 spells CASSPGTGRTDTQYF. CDR3 nucleotide sequence: TGTGCCAGCAGCCCCGGGACAGGGCGCACAGATACGCAGTATTTT. The chain is built from TRBV2 and TRBJ2-3; 9 positions agree with TRBD1. This CDR3 is 15 amino acids long. The V gene's germline CDR1 is SNHLY and CDR2 FYNNEI. V shed 6 bases, J shed 1 base, and the junction held 5 bases outside the gene matches. The whole variable domain, remainder taken from reference TRBV2 and TRBJ2-3, is EPEVTQTPSHQVTQMGQEVILRCVPISNHLYFYWYRQILGQKVEFLVSFYNNEISEKSEIFDDQFSVERPDGSNFTLKIRSTKLEDSAMYFCASSPGTGRTDTQYFGPGTRLTVL.

The V and J genes are TRBV2 and TRBJ1-3; tentative D call: TRBD1 (6 bases). This CDR3 region has 13 residues. The germline CDR1 and CDR2 sequences are SNHLY and FYNNEI. V was clipped by 8 bases and J by 0 bases, with 8 bases between them. The CDR3 bases are TGTGCCAGCCTACAGGGCTCTGGAAACACCATATATTTT. This translates into CASLQGSGNTIYF.

This clone was detected only a few times. The genes are TRBV28 and TRBJ1-3; a weak D match, TRBD1 (6 bases). Trimming took 7 bases from V and 7 from J, leaving 8 bases between them. Germline CDR1 MDHEN, CDR2 SYDVKM. The CDR3 length is 11 residues. This chain's CDR3 is CASNQGNTIYF. Here the CDR3 DNA reads TGTGCCAGCAATCAGGGGAACACCATATATTTT.